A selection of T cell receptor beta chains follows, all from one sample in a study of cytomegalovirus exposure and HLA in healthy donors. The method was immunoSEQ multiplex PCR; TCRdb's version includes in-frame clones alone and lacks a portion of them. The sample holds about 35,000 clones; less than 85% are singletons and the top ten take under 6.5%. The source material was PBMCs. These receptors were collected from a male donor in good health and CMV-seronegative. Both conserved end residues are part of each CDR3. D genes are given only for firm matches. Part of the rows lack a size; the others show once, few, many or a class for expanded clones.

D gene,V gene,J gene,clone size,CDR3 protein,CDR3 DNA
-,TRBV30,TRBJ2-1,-,CAWAPGLSEQFF,TGTGCCTGGGCTCCGGGACTGAGTGAGCAGTTCTTC
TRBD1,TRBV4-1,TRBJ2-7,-,CASSLTTGDSYEQYF,TGCGCCAGCAGTCTTACTACAGGGGACTCCTACGAGCAGTACTTC
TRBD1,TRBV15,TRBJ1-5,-,CATSRRRQGSNQPQHF,TGTGCCACCAGCAGAAGGAGACAGGGGAGCAATCAGCCCCAGCATTTT
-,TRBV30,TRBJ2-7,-,CAWSPQQVAQYF,TGTGCCTGGAGTCCCCAACAGGTCGCGCAGTACTTC
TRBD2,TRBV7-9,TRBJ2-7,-,CSSSPSGSGQYF,TGTTCCAGCAGCCCTAGCGGGAGTGGGCAGTACTTC
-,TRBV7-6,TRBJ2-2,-,CASKAGASGELFF,TGTGCCAGCAAGGCAGGGGCTTCAGGGGAGCTGTTTTTT
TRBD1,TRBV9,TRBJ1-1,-,CASSVDQGAKQGGNTEAFF,TGTGCCAGCAGCGTAGATCAGGGGGCTAAACAAGGTGGGAACACTGAAGCTTTCTTT
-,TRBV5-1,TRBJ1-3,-,CASSLAESGRNTIYF,TGCGCCAGCAGCTTGGCCGAATCGGGAAGAAACACCATATATTTT
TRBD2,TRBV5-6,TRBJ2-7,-,CASSLAGLDYEQYF,TGTGCCAGCAGCTTGGCGGGACTAGACTACGAGCAGTACTTC
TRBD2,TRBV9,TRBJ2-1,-,CASSGGGEQFF,TGTGCCAGCAGCGGGGGGGGTGAGCAGTTCTTC
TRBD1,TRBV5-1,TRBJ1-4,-,CASSPGTGREKLFF,TGCGCCAGCAGCCCCGGGACAGGGAGAGAAAAACTGTTTTTT
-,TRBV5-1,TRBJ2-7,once,CASSPRGGSEQYF,TGCGCCAGCAGCCCCCGGGGAGGTAGCGAGCAGTACTTC
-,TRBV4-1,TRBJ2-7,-,CASSQDLSGQYF,TGCGCCAGCAGCCAAGACCTGTCAGGGCAGTACTTC
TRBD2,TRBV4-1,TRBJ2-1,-,CASSQALGGSSYNEQFF,TGCGCCAGCAGCCAAGCCCTTGGCGGGAGCTCCTACAATGAGCAGTTCTTC
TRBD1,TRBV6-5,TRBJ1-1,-,CASSYGTGGSTEAFF,TGTGCCAGCAGTTACGGGACAGGGGGCTCCACTGAAGCTTTCTTT
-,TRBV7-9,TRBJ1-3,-,CASSFSSSGNTIYF,TGTGCCAGCAGCTTTTCCAGCTCTGGAAACACCATATATTTT
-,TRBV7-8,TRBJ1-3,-,CASSLGLGAGNTIYF,TGTGCCAGCAGCTTAGGATTAGGGGCTGGAAACACCATATATTTT
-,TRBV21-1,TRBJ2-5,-,CASSKGQKYQETQYF,TGTGCCAGCAGCAAGGGACAGAAATACCAAGAGACCCAGTACTTC
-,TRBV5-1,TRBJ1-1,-,CASSFWGTGAEAFF,TGCGCCAGCAGCTTTTGGGGGACGGGGGCTGAAGCTTTCTTT
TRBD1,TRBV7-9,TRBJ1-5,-,CASSLEGQRSQHF,TGTGCCAGCAGCTTAGAGGGACAGCGCTCCCAGCATTTT
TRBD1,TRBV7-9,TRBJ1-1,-,CASSLTGGMNTEAFF,TGTGCCAGCAGCTTAACAGGGGGCATGAACACTGAAGCTTTCTTT
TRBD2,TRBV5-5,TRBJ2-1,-,CASSHASGAYNEQFF,TGTGCCAGCAGCCACGCTAGCGGGGCCTACAATGAGCAGTTCTTC
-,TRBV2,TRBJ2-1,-,CASSATGPTEQFF,TGTGCCAGCAGTGCGACAGGTCCTACGGAGCAGTTCTTC
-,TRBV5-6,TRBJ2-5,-,CASSFLTGEAQYF,TGTGCCAGCAGCTTCCTAACGGGTGAGGCCCAGTACTTC
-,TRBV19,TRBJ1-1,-,CASSISRLEAFF,TGTGCCAGTAGTATCAGCAGGCTTGAAGCTTTCTTT
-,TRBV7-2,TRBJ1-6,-,CASSLDPGFSPLHF,TGTGCCAGCAGCTTAGATCCAGGGTTTTCACCCCTCCACTTT
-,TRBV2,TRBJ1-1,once,CASNYQQGVFGEAFF,TGTGCCAGCAACTATCAGCAGGGCGTATTCGGTGAAGCTTTCTTT
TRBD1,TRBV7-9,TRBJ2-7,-,CASSLATGQGPYEQYF,TGTGCCAGCAGCTTAGCTACCGGACAGGGACCCTACGAGCAGTACTTC
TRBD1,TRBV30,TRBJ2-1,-,CAWSAGGPQQFF,TGTGCCTGGAGCGCAGGGGGCCCCCAGCAGTTCTTC
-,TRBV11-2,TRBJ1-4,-,CASSLGVGEKLFF,TGTGCCAGCAGCTTGGGAGTAGGGGAAAAACTGTTTTTT
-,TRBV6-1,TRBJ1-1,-,CASSEGAATEAFF,TGTGCCAGCAGTGAGGGCGCAGCCACTGAAGCTTTCTTT
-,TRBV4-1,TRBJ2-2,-,CASSQEGGGPLNTGELFF,TGCGCCAGCAGCCAAGAAGGGGGAGGGCCACTGAACACCGGGGAGCTGTTTTTT
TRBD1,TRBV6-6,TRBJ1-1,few,CASSFDRDRTEAFF,TGTGCCAGCAGTTTCGACAGGGATCGTACTGAAGCTTTCTTT
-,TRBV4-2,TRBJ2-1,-,CASSQDPFMVSSYNEQFF,TGTGCCAGCAGCCAAGATCCCTTCATGGTCAGCTCCTACAATGAGCAGTTCTTC
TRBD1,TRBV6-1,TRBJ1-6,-,CASSLGQENSPLHF,TGTGCCAGCAGCTTGGGACAGGAAAATTCACCCCTCCACTTT
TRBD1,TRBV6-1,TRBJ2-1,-,CASSEGRTGGNEQFF,TGTGCCAGCAGTGAAGGCCGGACAGGGGGCAATGAGCAGTTCTTC
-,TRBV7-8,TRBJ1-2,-,CASSFSLNYGYTF,TGTGCCAGCAGCTTTTCATTGAACTATGGCTACACCTTC
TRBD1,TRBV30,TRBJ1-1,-,CAWSLGQVNTEAFF,TGTGCCTGGAGTCTGGGACAGGTGAACACTGAAGCTTTCTTT
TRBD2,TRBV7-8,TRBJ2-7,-,CASSLEGLAEQYF,TGTGCCAGCAGCTTAGAGGGACTAGCGGAGCAGTACTTC
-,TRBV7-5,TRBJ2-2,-,CARSLDSTGELFF,TGTGCCAGAAGCTTAGACAGCACCGGGGAGCTGTTTTTT
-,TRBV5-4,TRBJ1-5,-,CASSLDRNQPQHF,TGTGCCAGCAGCTTGGACCGGAATCAGCCCCAGCATTTT
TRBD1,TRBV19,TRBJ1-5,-,CASSRPRTGGNQPQHF,TGTGCCAGTAGTAGGCCGAGGACAGGGGGCAATCAGCCCCAGCATTTT
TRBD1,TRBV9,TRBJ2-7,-,CASSPMGDRDSYEQYF,TGTGCCAGCAGCCCCATGGGGGACAGAGACTCCTACGAGCAGTACTTC
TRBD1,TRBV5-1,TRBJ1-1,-,CASSSGQGRLNTEAFF,TGCGCCAGCAGCTCCGGACAGGGACGGCTTAACACTGAAGCTTTCTTT
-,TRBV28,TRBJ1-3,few,CASSKGDYSGNTIYF,TGTGCCAGCAGTAAGGGGGATTACTCTGGAAACACCATATATTTT
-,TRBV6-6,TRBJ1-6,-,CASSYLRSGNSPLHF,TGTGCCAGCAGTTATCTCAGGTCGGGGAATTCACCCCTCCACTTT
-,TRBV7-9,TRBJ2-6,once,CASSFGSPSGANVLTF,TGTGCCAGCAGCTTTGGCTCCCCCTCTGGGGCCAACGTCCTGACTTTC
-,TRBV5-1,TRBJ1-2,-,CASSLDAVSYGYTF,TGCGCCAGCAGCTTGGATGCGGTTAGCTATGGCTACACCTTC
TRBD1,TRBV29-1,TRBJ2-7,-,CSAQTGQGDSGYEQYF,TGCAGCGCCCAGACCGGACAGGGAGATTCTGGCTACGAGCAGTACTTC
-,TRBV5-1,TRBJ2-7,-,CASSLGPGLGYEQYF,TGCGCCAGCAGCTTGGGGCCGGGACTCGGGTACGAGCAGTACTTC
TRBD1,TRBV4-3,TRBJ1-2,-,CASSQTPTGGGYGYTF,TGCGCCAGCAGCCAAACACCAACAGGGGGCGGCTATGGCTACACCTTC
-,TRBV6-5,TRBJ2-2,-,CASSSVAATGELFF,TGTGCCAGCAGTTCTGTAGCGGCCACCGGGGAGCTGTTTTTT
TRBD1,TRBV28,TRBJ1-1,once,CASSFSDRETEAFF,TGTGCCAGCAGTTTCTCCGACAGGGAGACTGAAGCTTTCTTT